This T cell receptor (beta chain) comes out of a study of graft-versus-host responses after intestinal transplantation (dated by TCRdb to the early 2020s). With regard to the full study: Recipients received multivisceral, liver-intestinal, or isolated intestinal transplants. All recipients received anti-thymocyte globulin induction followed by maintenance tacrolimus and steroids for three to four years. After intestinal transplantation, graft-versus-host and host-versus-graft alloreactive T cell clones were followed in the graft, circulation and bone marrow using bulk TCR-beta CDR3 sequencing. Alloreactive clones were identified by sequencing pre-transplant mixed lymphocyte reaction products and comparing them with unstimulated pre-transplant donor and recipient T cells. The cohort enrolled fewer than 25 intestinal transplant recipients including one retransplant, and 3 patients lacking pretransplant specimens were excluded. A peak of at least 4% donor T cells among recipient peripheral blood mononuclear cells was the definition used for donor T cell macrochimerism. Rather than being sequenced by the commercial service, samples from a few later patients were sequenced in-house on an Illumina MiSeq and processed with MiXCR. Overall study results and their limits: Early after transplant, peak levels of circulating GvH clones were found to be associated with declines in HvG clones. Patients with donor T cell macrochimerism had high GvH to HvG T cell clonal ratios in their allografts. GvH clones were found in recipient bone marrow, and some of the GvH clones appeared earlier in ileal mucosa or blood, which is consistent with an intestinal mucosal origin. Conclusions were limited by the relatively low number and heterogeneity of intestinal transplant patients.

In the first month after transplant, blood samples were collected up to 4 times, and after that at least monthly when available. Library creation used the immunoSEQ multiplex PCR assay. Adaptive Biotechnologies carried out high-throughput TCR-beta CDR3 sequencing of genomic DNA for most patients. Per the source publication's procedure: TCR sequencing data for 15 to 20 patients were retrieved from Adaptive's ImmunoSEQ software; three other patients were processed with MiXCR and VDJtools. Because the origin of CDR3 nucleotide sequences shared between donor and recipient could not be assigned, those sequences were removed. Alloreactive clones required at least 2-fold expansion over unstimulated cells and minimum CFSE-low frequency of 0.002% (template counts) or 0.001% (read counts). Clones detected in sequenced pre-transplant spleen, lymph node, or MLR CFSE-low populations of the donor or recipient were defined as mappable. Cumulative frequency of alloreactive clones was calculated as a percentage of all sequences weighted by copy number. The table comes from immuneACCESS by way of TCRdb, which keeps in-frame sequences with V and J called. Part of the clones is missing from these tables; in studies checked, under half for an unresolved V gene and the rest for unknown reasons. The V and J calls and clone size were taken over from that table, and D and trimming were inferred from the DNA. The sample profile shows 3,000 to 4,000 clones; approximately 94% of them were found once. Clones ranked in the top ten supply 1% to 1.5% of the sample.

About this clone: Its antigen is not yet known. Base qualities are not provided; no much larger clone lies one nucleotide away.

This receptor was taken from a human patient who received an intestinal transplant, so some T cells may come from the graft donor. This sample comprised PBMCs, obtained 11 days after intestinal transplantation.

This receptor carries the CDR3 CASSYFGGSLSYNEQFF. The bases read TGTGCCAGCAGCTACTTCGGAGGGAGCCTCTCCTACAATGAGCAGTTCTTC. This receptor chain uses TRBV11-2 and TRBJ2-1, with TRBD2 perhaps the D gene, on 6 matching bases. For CDR1 and CDR2, the germline V gene lists SGHAT and FQNNGV. V was cut back by 4 bases and J by 0 bases, leaving a gap of 16 bases between them. The CDR3 sequence holds 17 residues, the cysteine and phenylalanine included. Just the 51-base CDR3 DNA is kept, in frame starting at base 1.